This T cell receptor (beta chain) is from a study of cytomegalovirus exposure and HLA in healthy donors. In the study overall: As released early, the data held approximately 80 million unique TCRs from HLA-typed donors. Findings of the study overall: With high specificity and sensitivity, the classifier reportedly diagnosed cytomegalovirus status. Because they were indistinguishable, some V segments, including TRBV6-2 and TRBV6-3, were excluded. Analyses of presence/absence relied on an assumption of roughly uniform sequencing depth across donors.

As to this clone: Antigen specificity is unknown.

A multiplex PCR was run with 60 Vbeta primers and 13 Jbeta primers. Profiled with immunoSEQ multiplex PCR; TCRdb holds only in-frame clones, not every one. The data hold around 150,000 clones, with 55% to 70% observed a single time. The J segment lost 3 bases and the V segment lost 4 bases, leaving 6 bases of the junction unmatched. Germline V gene sequence: CDR1 LNHDA, CDR2 SQIVND (reference sequence). The CDR3 totals 15 residues. Sequencing used PBMCs. The TCR was taken from a woman aged 55-69 years in good health and CMV-seropositive. The chain combines TRBV19 with TRBJ2-1; 7 bases map to TRBD1. The CDR3, as DNA: TGTGCCAGTAGTAACTCACAGGGGATCTACAATGAGCAGTTCTTC. It codes for CASSNSQGIYNEQFF. Supplemented by reference TRBV19 and TRBJ2-1, the full variable domain reads DGGITQSPKYLFRKEGQNVTLSCEQNLNHDAMYWYRQDPGQGLRLIYYSQIVNDFQKGDIAEGYSVSREKKESFPLTVTSAQKNPTAFYLCASSNSQGIYNEQFFGPGTRLTVL.